A single sample is the source of the 10 T cell receptor beta chains below, sequenced in a study of cytomegalovirus exposure and HLA in healthy donors. PCR amplification relied on 60 Vbeta primers (plus 13 Jbeta primers). Some clones are missing from TCRdb's copy, which holds only in-frame ones; the method was immunoSEQ multiplex PCR. This sample carries fewer than 120,000 clones, roughly 78% of them seen once, and the ten largest clones take approximately 1.3%. Source material: PBMCs. Every receptor here comes from a young woman in good health and CMV-seronegative.

A few counts support this clone. The chain couples TRBV7-9 to TRBJ2-2; 9 bases are shared with TRBD1. CDR1 and CDR2 from the germline V gene are SEHNR and FQNEAQ (reference sequence). V trimming: 5 bases; J trimming: 7 bases; junction bases outside the gene matches: 5. This CDR3 is built from 14 residues. As DNA, the CDR3 is TGTGCCAGCAGCGGACAGGGGTCGATCGGGGAGCTGTTTTTT. It specifies CASSGQGSIGELFF.

This chain connects TRBV29-1 to TRBJ2-7; TRBD1 agrees at 8 bases. The V gene end was trimmed by 6 bases and the J gene end by 2 bases; junction bases not matched to a gene: 9. The CDR3 contains 14 residues. Germline CDR1 is SQVTM and CDR2 is ANQGSEA. The CDR3: CSVPGTGRAYEQYF. As DNA, the CDR3 is TGCAGCGTCCCTGGGACAGGCCGAGCCTACGAGCAGTACTTC.

This chain connects TRBV7-8 to TRBJ1-5, with TRBD1 matching 9 bases. The germline V gene has CDR1 SGHVS and CDR2 FQNEAQ. The CDR3 runs 16 residues. Trimming cost V 6 bases and J 4 bases; bases outside gene matches: 10. In nucleotides, the CDR3 is TGTGCCAGCAGTCTAGGGGACAGGGCCCCTAATCAGCCCCAGCATTTT. Amino acid sequence: CASSLGDRAPNQPQHF.

The V and J genes are TRBV19 and TRBJ2-1, with 7 bases matching TRBD2. V gave up 7 bases and J gave up 5 bases; unmatched junction bases: 8. Germline V CDR1 and CDR2: LNHDA, SQIVND (reference sequence). The CDR3 contains 14 residues. The CDR3 loop reads CASKTAGLHNEQFF. CDR3 in DNA: TGTGCCAGTAAGACAGCGGGATTACACAATGAGCAGTTCTTC. Full variable domain (missing parts from reference TRBV19 and TRBJ2-1): DGGITQSPKYLFRKEGQNVTLSCEQNLNHDAMYWYRQDPGQGLRLIYYSQIVNDFQKGDIAEGYSVSREKKESFPLTVTSAQKNPTAFYLCASKTAGLHNEQFFGPGTRLTVL.

Written as DNA, the CDR3 is TGCGCCAGCAGCCAGATCCCTATACTCTCCAACACTGAAGCTTTCTTT. It encodes CASSQIPILSNTEAFF. This sequence joins TRBV4-1 and TRBJ1-1; D remains unclear. The V and J ends lost 3 bases and 2 bases respectively, with 16 bases between them. From germline, CDR1 is MGHRA and CDR2 YSYEKL. This CDR3 spans 16 amino acids.

Only a few counts were recorded for this clone. The chain employs TRBV18 and TRBJ1-1, with D possibly being TRBD1 (5 bases). V lost 3 bases to trimming and J lost 3 bases, with 11 bases between them. This CDR3 region has 14 residues. Germline V CDR1 and CDR2: KGHSH, LQKENI. The CDR3 region is CASSPITGYTEAFF. The CDR3 nucleotides read TGTGCCAGCTCACCCATTACAGGCTACACTGAAGCTTTCTTT.

The chain employs TRBV4-3 and TRBJ2-7; 14 bases line up with TRBD2. V was clipped by 2 bases and J by 3 bases; unmatched bases: 3. Germline V gives CDR1 LGHNA, CDR2 YSLEER. The CDR3 sequence is 16 residues long. The CDR3 spells CASSQPTSGRDYEQYF. The CDR3 nucleotides read TGCGCCAGCAGCCAACCGACTAGCGGGAGGGACTACGAGCAGTACTTC.

The genes are TRBV6-1 and TRBJ2-3; weak D call: TRBD1 (6 bases). The CDR3 is 14 amino acids. CDR1 MNHNS and CDR2 SASEGT come from the germline V gene. V lost 8 bases and J 1 base, leaving 13 bases between the germline ends. In DNA form, the CDR3 reads TGTGCCAGCGCTACAGGGTTAGGCACAGATACGCAGTATTTT. Translated, it gives CASATGLGTDTQYF.

This chain connects TRBV6-5 to TRBJ1-1; 9 bases match TRBD1. V lost 6 bases, J lost 11 bases, and 7 bases stayed unmatched. Germline V CDR1 and CDR2: MNHEY, SVGAGI. This CDR3 spans 12 amino acids. The CDR3 spells CASRSTGGRAFF. The CDR3 coding sequence is TGTGCCAGCAGATCAACAGGGGGCCGGGCTTTCTTT.

The gene calls are TRBV7-2 and TRBJ2-7; D possibly corresponds to TRBD1 (7 bases). This CDR3 is built from 14 residues. V lost 5 bases and J lost 3, with 14 bases in between. CDR1 is SGHTA and CDR2 is FQGNSA in the germline V gene. CDR3 sequence (DNA): TGTGCCAGCAGCGCGGGACAGATAGGCTACGAGCAGTACTTC. This codes for CASSAGQIGYEQYF.